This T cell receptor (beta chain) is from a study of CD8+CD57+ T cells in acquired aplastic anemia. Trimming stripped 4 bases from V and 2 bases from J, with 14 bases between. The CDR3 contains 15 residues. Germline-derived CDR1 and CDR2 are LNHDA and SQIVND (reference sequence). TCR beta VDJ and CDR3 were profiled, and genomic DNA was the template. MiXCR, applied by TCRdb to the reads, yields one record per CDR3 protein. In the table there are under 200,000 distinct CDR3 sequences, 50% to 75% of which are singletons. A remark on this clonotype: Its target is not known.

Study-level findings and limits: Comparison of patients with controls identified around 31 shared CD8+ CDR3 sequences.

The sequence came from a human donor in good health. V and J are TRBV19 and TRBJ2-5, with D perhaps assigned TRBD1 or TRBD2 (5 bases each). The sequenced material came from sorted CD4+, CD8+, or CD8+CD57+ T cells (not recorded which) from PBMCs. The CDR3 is CASSRGSSLQETQYF. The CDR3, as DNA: TGTGCCAGTAGTAGGGGGTCTAGTCTTCAAGAGACCCAGTACTTC.